These 27 T cell receptor beta chains share one sample of origin, sequenced in a study of shared clonotypes between healthy human individuals. Sequencing was performed with immunoSEQ multiplex PCR; in TCRdb, only in-frame clones are kept and a portion is missing. The profile shows 2 million to 2.5 million clones, roughly 93% of them singletons. The source material was naive CD4+ T cells from PBMCs. Stated subset: CD45RA+ positively selected. These receptors all come from a man aged 18 to 35 in good health. Some clones in this sample may be carry-over from other donors' samples.

The chain couples TRBV6-5 to TRBJ2-7; D remains ambiguous. CDR1 is MNHEY and CDR2 is SVGAGI in the germline V gene. Trimming pared 2 bases from V and 2 bases from J, leaving 13 bases between. The CDR3 sequence is 15 residues long. The CDR3 reads CASSYQGPATYEQYF. The CDR3, as DNA: TGTGCCAGCAGTTACCAAGGTCCGGCTACCTACGAGCAGTACTTC.

This clone showed up just once. The chain is built from TRBV6-5 and TRBJ2-7, with D tentatively TRBD1 or TRBD2 (5 bases each). V dropped 6 bases and J dropped 2 bases, with 11 bases sitting between them. The CDR3 runs to 13 residues. The germline V gene encodes CDR1 MNHEY and CDR2 SVGAGI. The CDR3 DNA reads as TGTGCCAGCAGCCACCGGGACCCCTACGAGCAGTACTTC. Residues: CASSHRDPYEQYF.

The CDR3 loop reads CASSPSGTSGNTIYF. CDR3 nucleotides: TGTGCCAGCAGCCCCAGCGGTACCTCTGGAAACACCATATATTTT. The chain carries TRBV7-9 and TRBJ1-3; no clear D. The V end lost 5 bases, the J end lost 0 bases, and 11 bases lay between the germline ends. From germline, CDR1 is SEHNR and CDR2 FQNEAQ (reference sequence). CDR3 length equals 15 residues.

Points on this clone: Within the sample, other DNA sequences also encode this same CDR3. The V call is TRBV28, the J call TRBJ2-1, with a possible D match to TRBD1 (5 bases). Trimming removed 6 bases from V and 4 bases from J, with 10 bases in between. The CDR3 spans 13 residues. Germline-derived CDR1 and CDR2 are MDHEN and SYDVKM. CDR3 residues: CASRIDSYNEQFF. The CDR3 DNA sequence: TGTGCCAGCAGGATCGACAGTTACAATGAGCAGTTCTTC.

The genes are TRBV2 and TRBJ1-1; 8 positions match TRBD1. CDR1 is SNHLY, CDR2 FYNNEI, per germline. CDR3 length: 16 residues. The ends lost 2 bases at V and 4 bases at J; junction bases unmatched: 9. The CDR3 DNA sequence: TGTGCCAGCAGTGAACAGGGGGCAGCAGGGGTCACTGAAGCTTTCTTT. It is translated as CASSEQGAAGVTEAFF.

V usage is TRBV5-1 and J usage is TRBJ2-5; 10 nucleotides agree with TRBD2. CDR1 and CDR2 from the germline V gene are SGHRS and YFSETQ. CDR3 length equals 14 residues. V gave up 6 bases and J gave up 4 bases; unmatched junction bases: 6. The CDR3 region has the DNA TGCGCCAGCAAGGGGGTAGCGGGAGGAGAGACCCAGTACTTC. Protein sequence: CASKGVAGGETQYF.

DNA of the CDR3: TGTGCCAGCGCCAGGGGAGGCCAGCCCCAGCATTTT. It codes for CASARGGQPQHF. The chain is built from TRBV28 and TRBJ1-5; a possible D gene is TRBD1 (6 bases). V was clipped by 8 bases and J by 7 bases, with 12 bases between them. CDR1 and CDR2 (germline): MDHEN, SYDVKM. The CDR3 contains 12 residues.

V usage is TRBV7-3 and J usage is TRBJ2-1, with D tentatively TRBD2 (5 bases). The V end lost 2 bases, the J end lost 5 bases, and 16 bases lay between the germline ends. Looked up from germline, CDR1 is SGHTA and CDR2 is FQGTGA. This CDR3 comprises 16 residues. The CDR3 coding sequence is TGTGCCAGCAGCTTATTAGGGCGGGTTGGAAACAATGAGCAGTTCTTC. Residues: CASSLLGRVGNNEQFF. The variable domain in full, with the rest retrieved from reference TRBV7-3 and TRBJ2-1, is GAGVSQTPSNKVTEKGKYVELRCDPISGHTALYWYRQSLGQGPEFLIYFQGTGAADDSGLPNDRFFAVRPEGSVSTLKIQRTERGDSAVYLCASSLLGRVGNNEQFFGPGTRLTVL.

This clone was seen only once. The V gene is TRBV2, the J gene TRBJ2-7, with 9 positions matching TRBD1. The V and J ends lost 5 bases and 2 bases, in that order; junction bases with no gene match: 7. Germline CDR1 is SNHLY and CDR2 is FYNNEI. CDR3 size: 15 residues. CDR3 region: CASSRRDRVTYEQYF. CDR3 DNA sequence: TGTGCCAGCAGTCGCCGGGACAGGGTTACCTACGAGCAGTACTTC.

A word on this clone: The sample contains more than one DNA sequence encoding this CDR3. The CDR3 here is CASSPGQGGYNEQFF. The CDR3 coding sequence is TGTGCCAGCAGCCCCGGACAGGGGGGCTACAATGAGCAGTTCTTC. This chain connects TRBV7-3 to TRBJ2-1; 10 bases map to TRBD1. This CDR3 is 15 amino acids long. The germline V gene has CDR1 SGHTA and CDR2 FQGTGA. V dropped 5 bases and J dropped 3; count of bases not matched to a gene: 4.

As regards this clone: Other DNA sequences in this sample translate to the same CDR3. The gene calls are TRBV28 and TRBJ2-7; D remains ambiguous. The CDR3 is 13 residues long. Looked up from germline, CDR1 is MDHEN and CDR2 is SYDVKM. V was shortened by 5 bases and J by 0 bases, with 8 bases between the two germline ends. The CDR3 sequence: CASSPGSSYEQYF. In DNA form, the CDR3 reads TGTGCCAGCAGTCCAGGTAGCTCCTACGAGCAGTACTTC.

The chain couples TRBV30 to TRBJ1-1; D perhaps matches TRBD1 (6 bases). This CDR3 is 13 amino acids long. Trimming cost V 2 bases and J 6 bases, with 13 bases left between them. CDR1 GTSNPN and CDR2 SVGIG come from the germline V gene (reference sequence). CDR3 DNA: TGTGCCTGGAGTACTGACAGGACAGCTGAAGCTTTCTTT. Protein: CAWSTDRTAEAFF.

Concerning this clone: In the same sample, other DNA sequences code for this CDR3. The chain is built from TRBV18 and TRBJ2-5; TRBD2 agrees at 7 bases. Germline V gene lookup returns CDR1 KGHSH and CDR2 LQKENI. This CDR3 has 13 amino acids. With 3 bases clipped from V and 4 bases from J, the junction kept 2 bases outside the gene matches. CDR3 sequence reads: CASSPPGGETQYF. CDR3 coding DNA: TGTGCCAGCTCACCCCCGGGAGGAGAGACCCAGTACTTC.

The chain couples TRBV7-9 to TRBJ2-7; D unresolved. The CDR3 consists of 13 residues. Deletions cut 3 bases from V and 6 bases from J, with 12 bases between. Germline CDR1 is SEHNR and CDR2 is FQNEAQ (reference sequence). CDR3 protein: CASSFTPEGEQYF. Written as DNA, the CDR3 is TGTGCCAGCAGCTTCACCCCTGAAGGCGAGCAGTACTTC.

The gene calls are TRBV6-5 and TRBJ2-7, with D possibly being TRBD1 or TRBD2 (5 bases each). V lost 3 bases to trimming and J lost 3 bases, with 15 bases between them. The CDR3 sequence is 15 residues long. Germline V lookup: CDR1 MNHEY, CDR2 SVGAGI. CDR3 amino acids: CASSYGTSFVYEQYF. CDR3 sequence (DNA): TGTGCCAGCAGTTATGGGACCTCATTCGTCTACGAGCAGTACTTC.

The J gene is TRBJ2-3, the V gene TRBV5-1, with D uncertain. CDR3 length: 14 residues. Germline lookup yields CDR1 SGHRS and CDR2 YFSETQ. Trimming cost V 4 bases and J 5 bases, with 14 bases left between them. The CDR3 nucleotides read TGCGCCAGCAGCCAGTCATCTGCCGGAGATACGCAGTATTTT. This encodes CASSQSSAGDTQYF.

A single count supports this clone. The chain is built from TRBV10-3 and TRBJ2-1, with D perhaps matching TRBD1 (5 bases). Trimming removed 4 bases at V and 15 bases at J, with 19 bases between. Germline V gives CDR1 ENHRY, CDR2 SYGVKD. The CDR3 sequence is 13 residues long. Written as DNA, the CDR3 is TGTGCCATCAGTGCGGCAGGGTCCAGCAAGTTGTTCTTC. Amino acids: CAISAAGSSKLFF.

The chain joins TRBV7-3 to TRBJ2-7; 12 bases match TRBD2. The V gene end was trimmed by 2 bases and the J gene end by 3 bases; junction bases not matched to a gene: 14. Germline assignment: CDR1 SGHTA and CDR2 FQGTGA. The CDR3 is 19 residues long. CDR3 amino acids: CASSLHPITTSGGYYEQYF. The CDR3 DNA sequence: TGTGCCAGCAGCTTACACCCAATAACCACTAGCGGGGGGTACTACGAGCAGTACTTC.

This chain links TRBV30 with TRBJ1-4; D might be TRBD1 (6 bases). Germline CDR1 is GTSNPN and CDR2 is SVGIG (reference sequence). The CDR3 contains 13 residues. The ends were cut back, 6 bases at V and 0 bases at J, with 8 bases in the middle. CDR3 DNA: TGTGCCTGCAACAGGGCAACTAATGAAAAACTGTTTTTT. It specifies CACNRATNEKLFF.

This sequence joins TRBV30 and TRBJ1-1; 11 bases agree with TRBD1. Losses at the gene ends were 3 bases for V and 4 bases for J; bases not matched to a gene: 7. Germline V gene sequence: CDR1 GTSNPN, CDR2 SVGIG (reference sequence). The CDR3 has 15 residues. CDR3 sequence (DNA): TGTGCCTGGAGAACCGGGACAGGGGGTGGCACTGAAGCTTTCTTT. This sequence encodes CAWRTGTGGGTEAFF.

The chain recombines TRBV2 with TRBJ2-1, with TRBD2 matching over 10 bases. J gave up 4 bases and V 7 bases, and 4 bases lay outside the gene matches. The CDR3 totals 14 residues. Germline lookup yields CDR1 SNHLY and CDR2 FYNNEI. This CDR3 is CASTTSGLYNEQFF. In DNA form, the CDR3 reads TGTGCCAGCACGACTAGCGGGCTGTACAATGAGCAGTTCTTC.

The chain carries TRBV11-3 and TRBJ2-3, with TRBD2 matching over 10 bases. V lost 0 bases, J lost 2 bases, and 5 bases stayed unmatched. Germline V gives CDR1 SGHNT, CDR2 YENEEA. This CDR3 is 17 amino acids long. The CDR3 spells CASSLDSSGRATDTQYF. CDR3 DNA sequence: TGTGCCAGCAGCTTAGATTCTAGCGGGAGAGCCACAGATACGCAGTATTTT.

This clone is a singleton in its sample. This sample includes further DNA sequences coding for the same CDR3. This chain joins TRBV4-1 and TRBJ2-5, with 8 bases that match TRBD2. In germline, CDR1 is MGHRA, CDR2 YSYEKL. The CDR3 totals 18 residues. Trimming cost V 3 bases and J 4 bases; bases outside gene matches: 16. CDR3 residues: CASSHSFSGSGLRETQYF. CDR3 DNA sequence: TGCGCCAGCAGCCACTCGTTCAGCGGGAGTGGTCTAAGAGAGACCCAGTACTTC.

The chain combines TRBV6-1 with TRBJ2-7; TRBD2 agrees at 7 bases. V shed 6 bases and J 2 bases; nucleotides not matched to a gene: 10. This CDR3 comprises 15 residues. CDR1 is MNHNS, CDR2 SASEGT, per germline. The CDR3 DNA reads TGTGCCAGCAGCCCGCCCGAGAGCGGGACCTACGAGCAGTACTTC. Translating gives CASSPPESGTYEQYF.

J is TRBJ1-2 and V is TRBV7-2; D may be TRBD1 (5 bases). The CDR3 is 15 residues long. Trimming cost V 5 bases and J 3 bases, with 16 bases left between them. Germline assignment: CDR1 SGHTA and CDR2 FQGNSA. This CDR3 reads CASSTRGGGDYGYTF. CDR3 in DNA: TGTGCCAGCAGCACGCGGGGTGGGGGTGACTATGGCTACACCTTC.

This clone was seen more than once but under ten times. The chain couples TRBV7-7 to TRBJ1-3; 8 bases match TRBD1. J gave up 0 bases and V 5 bases, and 15 bases lay outside the gene matches. The germline V gene encodes CDR1 SSHAT and CDR2 FNYEAQ (reference sequence). CDR3 length equals 19 residues. The CDR3 protein is CASSHRDRSPSSSGNTIYF. The CDR3 bases are TGTGCCAGCAGCCACCGGGACAGGTCGCCATCTAGCTCTGGAAACACCATATATTTT.

DNA for the CDR3: TGTGCCAGCAGTTCGCCGATGAGGGACAGGGGGGCGAAAGAGACCCAGTACTTC. Translating gives CASSSPMRDRGAKETQYF. The rearrangement links TRBV27 to TRBJ2-5; 11 nucleotides match TRBD1. Per the germline V gene, CDR1 is MNHEY and CDR2 is SMNVEV (reference sequence). After removal of 4 bases from V and 3 bases from J, the junction contained 13 bases not matched to a gene. The CDR3 contains 18 residues.